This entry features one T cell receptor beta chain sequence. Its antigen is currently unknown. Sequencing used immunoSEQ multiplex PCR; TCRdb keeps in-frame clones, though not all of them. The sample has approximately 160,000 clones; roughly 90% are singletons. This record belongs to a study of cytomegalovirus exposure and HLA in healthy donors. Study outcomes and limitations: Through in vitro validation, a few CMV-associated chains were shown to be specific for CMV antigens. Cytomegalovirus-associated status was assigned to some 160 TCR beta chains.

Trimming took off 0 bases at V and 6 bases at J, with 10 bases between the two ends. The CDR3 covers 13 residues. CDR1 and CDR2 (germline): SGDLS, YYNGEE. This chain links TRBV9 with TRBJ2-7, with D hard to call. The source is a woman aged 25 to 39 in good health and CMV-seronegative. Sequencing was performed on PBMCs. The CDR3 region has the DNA TGTGCCAGCAGCGTAGAACCTTGGGGCGAGCAGTACTTC. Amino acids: CASSVEPWGEQYF.